The next 25 T cell receptor beta chains were all read from a single sample in a study of shared clonotypes between healthy human individuals (TCRdb year 2020). Preparation of the library involved the immunoSEQ multiplex PCR assay. TCRdb limited this immuneACCESS table to in-frame rearrangements with V and J called. A share of clones is missing; checked studies link under half to unresolved V genes, and the rest is unexplained. For this sample the table gives about 480,000 clones, of which 60% to 80% were detected only once. Of the sample, around 13% is held by the ten largest clones. The source material was PBMCs. The source of these receptors is a woman aged 40 to 50 in good health. Some clones in this sample may be carry-over from other donors' samples.

A few counts support this clone. The chain has TRBV5-1 and TRBJ2-1, with 16 bases aligning to TRBD2. The CDR3 consists of 20 residues. V gave up 4 bases and J gave up 1 base; unmatched junction bases: 11. Germline values: CDR1 SGHRS, CDR2 YFSETQ. The CDR3 DNA is TGCGCCAGCAGCATTGCGGGACTAGCGGGAGGGGCCGGGTCCTACAATGAGCAGTTCTTC. Translation: CASSIAGLAGGAGSYNEQFF.

The chain joins TRBV6-1 to TRBJ2-7, with D perhaps TRBD1 (6 bases). The germline V and J ends were trimmed by 5 bases and 0 bases, with 11 bases remaining between them. The CDR3 loop spans 14 amino acids. Per germline, CDR1 MNHNS and CDR2 SASEGT. CDR3 sequence: CASSRTEASYEQYF. The CDR3 nucleotides read TGTGCCAGCAGTCGGACAGAGGCCTCCTACGAGCAGTACTTC.

The chain combines TRBV29-1 with TRBJ2-3; D is uncertain. The CDR3 length is 11 residues. Germline V CDR1 and CDR2: SQVTM, ANQGSEA. Trimming pared 6 bases from V and 6 bases from J, leaving 10 bases between. CDR3 protein: CSVAPGDTQYF. The CDR3 region has the DNA TGCAGCGTAGCACCCGGTGATACGCAGTATTTT.

This chain joins TRBV28 and TRBJ2-2; D may be TRBD2 (5 bases). In germline, CDR1 is MDHEN, CDR2 SYDVKM. The V and J ends lost 7 bases and 4 bases respectively, with 19 bases between them. The CDR3 loop spans 16 amino acids. CDR3 sequence reads: CASTILDGRGTGELFF. The CDR3 region has the DNA TGTGCCAGCACAATACTAGACGGGCGTGGCACCGGGGAGCTGTTTTTT. Supplemented by reference TRBV28 and TRBJ2-2, the full variable domain reads DVKVTQSSRYLVKRTGEKVFLECVQDMDHENMFWYRQDPGLGLRLIYFSYDVKMKEKGDIPEGYSVSREKKERFSLILESASTNQTSMYLCASTILDGRGTGELFFGEGSRLTVL.

In this sample, this clone turned up a few times. This rearrangement joins TRBV4-2 to TRBJ2-7, with a tentative D call TRBD2 (6 bases). In germline, CDR1 is LGHNA, CDR2 YNFKEQ. Deletions cut 0 bases from V and 7 bases from J, with 19 bases between. This CDR3 has 16 residues. For the CDR3, the DNA is TGTGCCAGCAGCCAAGAAGGGGAGGCTCTGTGGTTAGAGCAGTACTTC. It codes for CASSQEGEALWLEQYF.

For this clone: Other DNA variants within this sample encode the same CDR3. V usage is TRBV9 and J usage is TRBJ2-7; D may be TRBD1 (6 bases). CDR1 is SGDLS and CDR2 is YYNGEE in the germline V gene. Deletions cut 0 bases from V and 3 bases from J, with 10 bases between. The CDR3 covers 14 residues. The CDR3, as DNA: TGTGCCAGCAGCGTAGTGGCAGGGGACTACGAGCAGTACTTC. It encodes CASSVVAGDYEQYF. Variable domain in full (rest from reference TRBV9 and TRBJ2-7): DSGVTQTPKHLITATGQRVTLRCSPRSGDLSVYWYQQSLDQGLQFLIQYYNGEERAKGNILERFSAQQFPDLHSELNLSSLELGDSALYFCASSVVAGDYEQYFGPGTRLTVT.

V usage is TRBV19 and J usage is TRBJ2-3; no clear D gene. This CDR3 region has 13 residues. Trimming pared 5 bases from V and 9 bases from J, leaving 15 bases between. From germline, CDR1 is LNHDA and CDR2 SQIVND (reference sequence). CDR3 bases: TGTGCCAGTAGTTATTCACACAAAGGGACGCAGTATTTT. It encodes CASSYSHKGTQYF.

The DNA for the CDR3 is TGTGCCAGCAGCTTAGGGGGACAGGGTCCGGCTAACTATGGCTACACCTTC. Its protein product is CASSLGGQGPANYGYTF. The chain carries TRBV7-9 and TRBJ1-2, with 9 bases that match TRBD1. In germline, CDR1 is SEHNR, CDR2 FQNEAQ (reference sequence). The CDR3 contains 17 residues. The V gene end was trimmed by 1 base and the J gene end by 0 bases; junction bases not matched to a gene: 6.

The chain employs TRBV6-5 and TRBJ1-5; D is ambiguous. Between the trimmed V and J ends, which lost 5 bases and 2 bases, there was a span of 13 bases. Germline V gene data show CDR1 as MNHEY and CDR2 as SVGAGI. This CDR3 has 15 residues. The CDR3 reads CASSTSSSRNQPQHF. In DNA form, the CDR3 reads TGTGCCAGCAGTACGAGCAGTAGTCGCAATCAGCCCCAGCATTTT.

This clone is a singleton in its sample. The chain links TRBV7-8 to TRBJ1-1; D unclear. Germline V lookup: CDR1 SGHVS, CDR2 FQNEAQ. Trimming cost V 4 bases and J 6 bases, with 15 bases left between them. There are 14 residues in the CDR3. The CDR3: CASSSTPEVSEAFF. For the CDR3, the DNA is TGTGCCAGCAGCTCCACCCCGGAGGTTTCTGAAGCTTTCTTT.

The V gene is TRBV6-6, the J gene TRBJ2-4; D call uncertain. Trimming cost V 5 bases and J 6 bases, with 8 bases left between them. The length of the CDR3 is 12 residues. Germline-derived CDR1 and CDR2 are MNHNY and SVGAGI (reference sequence). The CDR3 protein is CASSPGGNIQYF. CDR3 nucleotide sequence: TGTGCCAGCAGTCCAGGCGGAAACATTCAGTACTTC.

V and J are TRBV5-4 and TRBJ2-2; weak D call: TRBD2 (6 bases). Germline loops: CDR1 SGHNT, CDR2 YYREEE (reference sequence). The CDR3 spans 15 residues. V dropped 4 bases and J dropped 3 bases, with 13 bases sitting between them. In DNA, the CDR3 is TGTGCCAGCAGCCGAGGGACTCGAGACACCGGGGAGCTGTTTTTT. Translation: CASSRGTRDTGELFF. Full variable domain (remainder filled in from reference TRBV5-4 and TRBJ2-2): ETGVTQSPTHLIKTRGQQVTLRCSSQSGHNTVSWYQQALGQGPQFIFQYYREEENGRGNFPPRFSGLQFPNYSSELNVNALELDDSALYLCASSRGTRDTGELFFGEGSRLTVL.

The V gene is TRBV18, the J gene TRBJ1-5; D is undetermined. Trimming stripped 3 bases from V and 3 bases from J, with 6 bases between. There are 13 residues in the CDR3. The germline CDR1 and CDR2 sequences are KGHSH and LQKENI. The CDR3 loop is CASSPLDNQPQHF. CDR3 coding DNA: TGTGCCAGCTCACCCCTGGACAATCAGCCCCAGCATTTT. The full variable domain, with the rest looked up from reference TRBV18 and TRBJ1-5, is NAGVMQNPRHLVRRRGQEARLRCSPMKGHSHVYWYRQLPEEGLKFMVYLQKENIIDESGMPKERFSAEFPKEGPSILRIQQVVRGDSAAYFCASSPLDNQPQHFGDGTRLSIL.

V is TRBV28 and J is TRBJ2-3; 10 positions match TRBD2. Germline values: CDR1 MDHEN, CDR2 SYDVKM. V lost 6 bases and J lost 3; bases outside the gene matches: 9. The CDR3 is 16 amino acids. CDR3 bases: TGTGCCAGCAGCTTAGAGCAACTAGCGGGAACAGATACGCAGTATTTT. Translation: CASSLEQLAGTDTQYF.

This rearrangement joins TRBV4-2 to TRBJ1-2, with D perhaps matching TRBD1 (5 bases). CDR3 size: 12 residues. Germline values: CDR1 LGHNA, CDR2 YNFKEQ. V lost 0 bases, J lost 8 bases, and 7 bases lay in between. The CDR3 loop is CASSQDGAGYTF. The CDR3 coding sequence is TGTGCCAGCAGCCAAGATGGGGCCGGCTACACCTTC.

The CDR3 region has the DNA TGCAGCGTTGAAGGTGGACTAGCGGGAGGGCGATTAATAGATACGCAGTATTTT. Amino acids: CSVEGGLAGGRLIDTQYF. This sequence joins TRBV29-1 and TRBJ2-3; 15 bases map to TRBD2. The CDR3 is 18 amino acids. Germline CDR1 and CDR2: SQVTM and ANQGSEA. Trimming removed 1 base from V and 5 bases from J; junction bases left unmatched: 10.

The J gene is TRBJ2-7, the V gene TRBV19; D is perhaps TRBD1 (6 bases). The CDR3 is 13 amino acids. Germline-derived CDR1 and CDR2 are LNHDA and SQIVND (reference sequence). The V and J ends lost 5 bases and 7 bases respectively, with 15 bases between them. The CDR3 DNA follows: TGTGCCAGTAGTCCGGACAGCCTACGAGAGCAGTACTTC. It specifies CASSPDSLREQYF.

The DNA for the CDR3 is TGTGCCAGCAGCCAAGATCTATCAGGGACAGGGGTTACGCAGTATTTT. Its protein product is CASSQDLSGTGVTQYF. V is TRBV14 and J is TRBJ2-3; 10 bases map to TRBD1. Germline lookup yields CDR1 SGHDN and CDR2 FVKESK. The CDR3 covers 16 residues. Germline trimming cut 0 bases from V and 8 bases from J; bases unmatched to any gene: 8.

V usage is TRBV5-1 and J usage is TRBJ2-5, with 7 bases fitting TRBD2. The CDR3 sequence is 13 residues long. Germline V gives CDR1 SGHRS, CDR2 YFSETQ. With 5 bases clipped from V and 4 bases from J, the junction kept 5 bases outside the gene matches. This CDR3 is CASSGGTTETQYF. The CDR3 DNA is TGCGCCAGCAGTGGCGGGACTACAGAGACCCAGTACTTC.

This chain joins TRBV19 and TRBJ2-2; a weak D match, TRBD2 (5 bases). V lost 3 bases, J lost 7 bases, and 12 bases lay in between. The CDR3 has 14 residues. Germline CDR1 reads LNHDA; CDR2 reads SQIVND (reference sequence). CDR3 sequence reads: CASSIWTSHGELFF. DNA for the CDR3: TGTGCCAGTAGTATCTGGACTTCTCACGGGGAGCTGTTTTTT.

The rearrangement uses TRBV27 and TRBJ2-7; D may be TRBD2 (5 bases). Between the trimmed V and J ends, which lost 6 bases and 3 bases, there was a span of 15 bases. The germline gives CDR1 MNHEY, CDR2 SMNVEV (reference sequence). This CDR3 has 14 amino acids. The CDR3 nucleotides read TGTGCCAGCAGGAGGACTGGGCTAGGCTACGAGCAGTACTTC. As protein: CASRRTGLGYEQYF.

This rearrangement joins TRBV28 to TRBJ1-5; D remains ambiguous. This CDR3 region has 16 residues. The ends were cut back, 1 base at V and 8 bases at J, with 18 bases in the middle. Germline V gene sequence: CDR1 MDHEN, CDR2 SYDVKM. The CDR3 spells CASSLSPTFPREPQHF. The CDR3 DNA reads TGTGCCAGCAGTTTATCTCCGACATTCCCCCGGGAGCCCCAGCATTTT. Combining the CDR3 with reference TRBV28 and TRBJ1-5 gives the whole variable domain DVKVTQSSRYLVKRTGEKVFLECVQDMDHENMFWYRQDPGLGLRLIYFSYDVKMKEKGDIPEGYSVSREKKERFSLILESASTNQTSMYLCASSLSPTFPREPQHFGDGTRLSIL.

This clone was seen a handful of times. This chain connects TRBV5-4 to TRBJ2-5, with 9 bases fitting TRBD1. The tail of the sequence fits TRBJ2-7 better, so the J call may be wrong. Germline CDR1 SGHNT, CDR2 YYREEE (reference sequence). This CDR3 is built from 15 residues. This CDR3 is CASSSRTGETYEQYF. CDR3 nucleotide sequence: TGTGCCAGCAGCTCGAGGACAGGGGAGACCTACGAGCAGTACTTC.

The V gene is TRBV30, the J gene TRBJ2-3; D is unclear. This CDR3 spans 11 amino acids. CDR1 and CDR2 (germline): GTSNPN, SVGIG (reference sequence). Between the trimmed V and J ends, which lost 7 bases and 0 bases, there was a span of 5 bases. The CDR3 DNA sequence: TGTGCCTCCACTAGCACAGATACGCAGTATTTT. Its translation is CASTSTDTQYF.

This chain connects TRBV7-9 to TRBJ2-5; 12 nucleotides agree with TRBD1. The germline gives CDR1 SEHNR, CDR2 FQNEAQ (reference sequence). The CDR3 length is 15 residues. The J segment lost 9 bases and the V segment lost 5 bases, leaving 10 bases of the junction unmatched. The CDR3 nucleotides read TGTGCCAGCAGCCGGGGACAGGGGGCGACCCCGGCCCAGTACTTC. As protein: CASSRGQGATPAQYF.